A single sample is the source of the 14 T cell receptor beta chains below, sequenced in a study of blood T cell repertoires in COVID-19. Only in-frame clones appear in the TCRdb table, and some are missing; sequencing was by immunoSEQ multiplex PCR. There are 80,000 to 130,000 clones in the sample; approximately 91% occur only once, and about 6% lies in the top ten. The specimen sequenced was peripheral blood. Receptors originate from a woman aged 55-69 years with acute or convalescent COVID-19.

The chain combines TRBV28 with TRBJ1-2, with a tentative D call TRBD1 (6 bases). The germline gives CDR1 MDHEN, CDR2 SYDVKM. The V end was cut by 5 bases, the J end by 8 bases, with 18 bases between. The CDR3 runs 14 residues. The CDR3 here is CASSPRGGARGYTF. In DNA, the CDR3 is TGTGCCAGCAGTCCCCGGGGGGGGGCTAGGGGCTACACCTTC.

This clone was counted a single time. The genes are TRBV7-9 and TRBJ2-3; TRBD2 might be the D (6 bases). V was trimmed by 3 bases and J by 5 bases, leaving 12 bases between them. This CDR3 is built from 14 residues. The V gene's germline CDR1 is SEHNR and CDR2 FQNEAQ (reference sequence). The CDR3 is CASSFGGNRDTQYF. The CDR3 DNA reads as TGTGCCAGCAGCTTTGGCGGGAACAGAGATACGCAGTATTTT.

This clone was counted a few times. The chain carries TRBV7-3 and TRBJ2-7; 8 positions agree with TRBD2. J lost 6 bases, V lost 4 bases, and 8 bases had no gene match. Germline CDR1 and CDR2: SGHTA and FQGTGA. The CDR3 covers 14 residues. As DNA, the CDR3 is TGTGCCAGCAGCTCCGGACTAGCCCGGAGCGAGCAGTACTTC. Translating it yields CASSSGLARSEQYF.

This chain links TRBV27 with TRBJ1-5; 8 nucleotides match TRBD1. V was pared by 0 bases and J by 1 base, with 2 bases of the junction left unmatched. The CDR3 is 16 amino acids. Per the germline V gene, CDR1 is MNHEY and CDR2 is SMNVEV (reference sequence). CDR3 region: CASSLSQGASNQPQHF. CDR3 sequence (DNA): TGTGCCAGCAGTTTATCGCAGGGGGCAAGCAATCAGCCCCAGCATTTT.

The CDR3 loop is CASSTKILRDKPNEKLFF. CDR3 bases: TGTGCCAGCAGCACAAAGATTTTAAGGGACAAGCCTAATGAAAAACTGTTTTTT. The genes are TRBV21-1 and TRBJ1-4; TRBD1 is taken as the D call from the table, unchecked against the DNA. TRBV21-1 is classified as a pseudogene. CDR3 size: 18 residues.

The chain joins TRBV5-1 to TRBJ2-1; 7 bases map to TRBD2. Losses at the gene ends were 7 bases for V and 4 bases for J; bases not matched to a gene: 11. This CDR3 is 15 amino acids long. Germline CDR1 is SGHRS and CDR2 is YFSETQ. Here the CDR3 reads CASGGEGLGYNEQFF. Here the CDR3 DNA reads TGCGCCAGCGGTGGGGAGGGCCTGGGTTACAATGAGCAGTTCTTC.

The chain has TRBV6-6 and TRBJ2-7; 8 nucleotides line up with TRBD1. J was trimmed by 3 bases and V by 4 bases; bases with no gene match: 5. Germline CDR1 is MNHNY and CDR2 is SVGAGI (reference sequence). This CDR3 contains 14 residues. The chain's CDR3 is CASSSRQGLYEQYF. In DNA form, the CDR3 reads TGTGCCAGCAGTTCCCGACAGGGGCTCTACGAGCAGTACTTC.

The rearrangement joins TRBV28 to TRBJ1-2, with D unresolved. V was shortened by 2 bases and J by 2 bases, with 6 bases between the two germline ends. The length of the CDR3 is 13 residues. CDR1 and CDR2 from the germline V gene are MDHEN and SYDVKM. CDR3 bases: TGTGCCAGCAGTTTAATGGAGAACTATGGCTACACCTTC. It translates to CASSLMENYGYTF.

The chain combines TRBV2 with TRBJ1-5, with TRBD1 as a possible D gene (6 bases). The germline gives CDR1 SNHLY, CDR2 FYNNEI. Trimming shortened V by 7 bases and J by 7 bases, and 14 bases separated the two germline ends. The CDR3 spans 13 residues. DNA for the CDR3: TGTGCCAGCAACGAGGGACATACCCAGCCCCAGCATTTT. This translates into CASNEGHTQPQHF.

V gene TRBV10-3 combines with J gene TRBJ2-2, with TRBD2 matching 7 bases. CDR1 and CDR2 (germline): ENHRY, SYGVKD. Unmatched junction bases numbered 1, after V lost 5 bases and J lost 1 base. The CDR3 sequence is 14 residues long. This chain's CDR3 is CAISSGVNTGELFF. For the CDR3, the DNA is TGTGCCATCAGTAGCGGGGTGAACACCGGGGAGCTGTTTTTT.

The chain recombines TRBV5-1 with TRBJ2-2; 9 bases agree with TRBD1. Losses at the gene ends were 7 bases for V and 7 bases for J; bases not matched to a gene: 8. The CDR3 length is 14 residues. Germline assignment: CDR1 SGHRS and CDR2 YFSETQ. The chain's CDR3 is CASGKQGAGGELFF. CDR3 DNA sequence: TGCGCCAGCGGAAAACAGGGGGCCGGCGGGGAGCTGTTTTTT.

This chain connects TRBV6-5 to TRBJ1-2, with D possibly matching TRBD1 (6 bases). CDR1 is MNHEY, CDR2 SVGAGI, per germline. The CDR3 covers 13 residues. Deletions cut 6 bases from V and 2 bases from J, with 10 bases between. The CDR3 DNA reads TGTGCCAGCAGGGGGGCCATAAACTATGGCTACACCTTC. Translated: CASRGAINYGYTF.

This chain's CDR3 is CASSLPGGEKLFF. CDR3 coding DNA: TGTGCCAGCAGCTTACCCGGGGGGGAAAAACTGTTTTTT. V gene TRBV7-8 combines with J gene TRBJ1-4; the D gene is possibly TRBD1 (5 bases). V shed 2 bases and J shed 8 bases, with 9 bases lying between them. The germline gives CDR1 SGHVS, CDR2 FQNEAQ. This CDR3 spans 13 amino acids.

This rearrangement joins TRBV2 to TRBJ2-7; 7 nucleotides line up with TRBD1. The CDR3 runs 15 residues. After removal of 8 bases from V and 3 bases from J, the junction contained 13 bases not matched to a gene. Germline loops: CDR1 SNHLY, CDR2 FYNNEI. CDR3 coding DNA: TGTGCCAGCCCCGCAGAGTCCGGGACAGACTACGAGCAGTACTTC. Protein: CASPAESGTDYEQYF.